The clone carrying this T cell receptor beta chain appeared a few times. The data were taken from a study of spatial heterogeneity in lung cancer. TCRdb called the 5' RACE reads again in MiXCR, with one record for every CDR3 protein. The table records about 42,000 distinct CDR3 sequences, approximately 6.9% of them present only once. This sample's time point: sample taken at primary tumor resection. No cell sorting; template was whole RNA from tumor, lung tissue or PBMC. Trimming took 6 bases from V and 2 from J, leaving 10 bases between them. The CDR3 runs to 14 residues. Per the germline V gene, CDR1 is SEHNR and CDR2 is FQNEAQ (reference sequence).

This sequence joins TRBV7-9 and TRBJ2-2; perhaps TRBD1 as D (6 bases). The sequence was collected from a female donor with early-stage non-small cell lung cancer. This material consisted of PBMCs, taken at surgery. The CDR3: CASRRTANTGELFF. The CDR3 coding sequence is TGTGCCAGCAGACGGACAGCCAACACCGGGGAGCTGTTTTTT. The full variable domain, in which reference TRBV7-9 and TRBJ2-2 provide the parts outside the CDR3, is DTGVSQNPRHKITKRGQNVTFRCDPISEHNRLYWYRQTLGQGPEFLTYFQNEAQLEKSRLLSDRFSAERPKGSFSTLEIQRTEQGDSAMYLCASRRTANTGELFFGEGSRLTVL.